One and the same sample provided the 24 T cell receptor delta chains below, sequenced in a study of gamma-delta T cells after stem cell transplantation. TCRdb re-called the RT-PCR reads through CATT. This sample has 15,000 to 18,000 delta-chain clones, with almost 9.5% found just once. Sequenced input: gamma-delta T cells. These receptors all stem from a human donor. It is not recorded whose cells these are; they may come from a transplant donor.

About this clone: Within the sample, other DNA sequences also encode this same CDR3. This chain connects TRDV2 to TRDJ1; 9 bases fit TRDD3. From germline, CDR1 is GEAIGNYY and CDR2 EKD. CDR3 length: 19 amino acids. J was trimmed by 0 bases and V by 1 base; bases with no gene match: 14. The CDR3 region is CACDTITGGGPSYTDKLIF. As DNA, the CDR3 is TGTGCCTGTGACACAATAACTGGGGGAGGTCCATCGTACACCGATAAACTCATCTTT.

Points on this clone: TCRdb attributes to this sequence the protein of a much larger clone, which differs from the DNA translation at residue 5; a read error is likely, and the protein displayed is translated from the DNA. The V and J genes are TRDV2 and TRDJ1, with TRDD3 matching over 8 bases. The CDR3 runs to 17 residues. Per germline, CDR1 GEAIGNYY and CDR2 EKD. V shed 3 bases and J 0 bases; nucleotides not matched to a gene: 11. CDR3 loop: CACDAAGGPTYTDKLIF. The CDR3 nucleotides are TGTGCCTGTGACGCCGCTGGGGGACCGACTTACACCGATAAACTCATCTTT.

For this clone: TCRdb's protein, taken from a much larger clone, differs from this DNA's translation at residue 8, likely owing to a read error; the protein displayed comes from the DNA. The J gene is TRDJ1, the V gene TRDV1; D remains ambiguous. The ends were cut back, 1 base at V and 1 base at J, with 22 bases in the middle. The CDR3 runs 19 residues. The germline V gene has CDR1 TSWWSYY and CDR2 QGS. CDR3 bases: TGTGCTCTTGGGGAACCATTCCAACCTTTGCCCGCCATCACCGATAAACTCATCTTT. This translates into CALGEPFQPLPAITDKLIF.

This clone was recorded many times. A read error likely explains why the TCRdb protein, taken from a much larger clone, differs from this DNA's translation at residues 4 and 5; the protein shown is translated from the DNA. This chain connects TRDV3 to TRDJ1; perhaps TRDD3 as D (6 bases). The CDR3 is 14 residues long. Trimming removed 5 bases at V and 5 bases at J, with 21 bases between. From germline, CDR1 is TVYSNPD and CDR2 GDNSRS (reference sequence). Here the CDR3 reads CALFFYDLGDKLIF. The DNA for the CDR3 is TGTGCCCTCTTCTTCTACGACCTGGGGGATAAACTCATCTTT. The variable domain in full, completed from reference TRDV3 and TRDJ1, reads CDKVTQSSPDQTVASGSEVVLLCTYDTVYSNPDLFWYRIRPDYSFQFVFYGDNSRSEGADFTQGRFSVKHILTQKAFHLVISPVRTEDSATYYCALFFYDLGDKLIFGKGTRVTVEP.

A few counts support this clone. The protein that TCRdb holds for this DNA derives from a much larger clone and differs from the translated DNA at residue 6, which likely indicates a read error; the protein shown here is translated from the DNA. The rearrangement joins TRDV2 to TRDJ3; TRDD3 matches 12 bases. This CDR3 is built from 21 residues. The V and J ends lost 0 bases and 0 bases, in that order; junction bases with no gene match: 8. Per the germline V gene, CDR1 is GEAIGNYY and CDR2 is EKD. This chain's CDR3 is CACDTRTGGYKSSWDTRQMFF. The CDR3, as DNA: TGTGCCTGTGACACCCGTACTGGGGGATACAAGAGCTCCTGGGACACCCGACAGATGTTTTTC.

In its sample, this clone was seen once. The germline gene is not matched at one end of the junction; a read error may be the cause. V usage is TRDV2 and J usage is TRDJ1; 11 nucleotides agree with TRDD3. CDR1 and CDR2 from the germline V gene are GEAIGNYY and EKD. The CDR3 extends over 20 amino acids. In nucleotides, the CDR3 is TGTGCCTGTGACCCTGTTTTGGGGGATACGTGTTCTAATTATAGCGATACACTCATCTTT. Amino acid sequence: CACDPVLGDTCSNYSDTLIF.

As regards this clone: A junction end diverges from the germline sequence, so it may reflect a read error. This chain connects TRDV2 to TRDJ1; a weak D match, TRDD2 (5 bases). The germline gives CDR1 GEAIGNYY, CDR2 EKD. The CDR3 extends over 21 amino acids. The CDR3: CACDTLHIELYPRSYTVKLIF. The CDR3 nucleotides are TGTGCCTGTGACACCCTCCATATAGAACTGTATCCTAGATCATACACCGTTAAACTCATCTTT.

Only a few counts were recorded for this clone. This sequence is one base from a far larger clone and is likely a read error. Other DNA sequences in the sample encode the same CDR3. The chain carries TRDV1 and TRDJ1; 13 bases are a match to TRDD3. Germline V lookup: CDR1 TSWWSYY, CDR2 QGS. The CDR3 spans 20 residues. V lost 9 bases to trimming and J lost 2 bases; unmatched junction nucleotides: 21. CDR3 DNA sequence: TGTGCTCTGTGGGGCTTCCTACCTGTACTGGGGGATACGGATACCGATAAACTCATCTTT. It specifies CALWGFLPVLGDTDTDKLIF.

Comments on this clone: This DNA's translation and the protein TCRdb lists, from a much larger clone, do not match at residues 6 and 10, likely due to a read error; the protein shown is translated from the DNA. CDR3 in DNA: TGTGCCTGTGATACCATATCGCGGGGGATGGATGGATCCACCGATAAACTCATCTTT. It specifies CACDTISRGMDGSTDKLIF. The rearrangement uses TRDV2 and TRDJ1; TRDD3 matches 7 bases. The CDR3 runs to 19 residues. The germline V gene has CDR1 GEAIGNYY and CDR2 EKD. With 4 bases clipped from V and 1 base from J, the junction kept 20 bases outside the gene matches.

A word on this clone: A far bigger clonotype differs at one base, so this is likely a read error. Other DNA sequences in the same sample also yield this CDR3. The chain is built from TRDV2 and TRDJ3, with 7 bases aligning to TRDD3. The germline V gene has CDR1 GEAIGNYY and CDR2 EKD. Trimming at V came to 3 bases and at J to 0 bases, leaving 13 bases not matched to a gene. The CDR3 loop spans 20 amino acids. CDR3 bases: TGTGCCTGTGACTGGATGGTGGGGGACTCAAGCTCCTGGGACACCCGACAGATGTTTTTC. As protein: CACDWMVGDSSSWDTRQMFF.

As to this clone: TCRdb's protein for this DNA is that of a much larger clone and differs from the translation at residue 13, likely a read error; the protein shown is the DNA translation. This chain links TRDV2 with TRDJ1; 12 positions agree with TRDD3. Unmatched junction bases numbered 16, after V lost 0 bases and J lost 0 bases. CDR1 and CDR2 from the germline V gene are GEAIGNYY and EKD. This CDR3 has 21 amino acids. The CDR3 bases are TGTGCCTGTGACACCGTCACTGGGGGATACAACGGGATTTCGTACACCGATAAACTCATCTTT. Protein sequence: CACDTVTGGYNGISYTDKLIF.

This clone showed up many times. Other DNA sequences in the same sample also yield this CDR3. This chain connects TRDV2 to TRDJ1; perhaps TRDD3 as D (5 bases). Per germline, CDR1 GEAIGNYY and CDR2 EKD. The CDR3 is 21 residues long. V lost 0 bases and J lost 1, with 29 bases in between. The CDR3 region is CACDTVESHRRTGGLTDKLIF. The CDR3 DNA reads as TGTGCCTGTGACACCGTTGAGTCCCACCGGCGTACTGGTGGACTCACCGATAAACTCATCTTT.

Sample share makes this clone medium-sized (0.01 to 0.1%). Other DNA sequences in this sample translate to the same CDR3. The chain uses TRDV2 and TRDJ1; 8 nucleotides agree with TRDD3. The CDR3 contains 17 residues. Germline V gives CDR1 GEAIGNYY, CDR2 EKD. V lost 3 bases to trimming and J lost 0 bases; unmatched junction nucleotides: 11. This CDR3 reads CACDAVLGAPYTDKLIF. The CDR3 DNA reads TGTGCCTGTGACGCAGTACTGGGGGCTCCGTACACCGATAAACTCATCTTT.

This clone showed up just a few times. TCRdb's entry gives the protein of a much larger clone, which mismatches this DNA's translation at residue 18, likely from a read error; the protein reported here is translated from the DNA. The J gene is TRDJ1, the V gene TRDV1, with 12 bases lining up with TRDD3. Germline CDR1 TSWWSYY, CDR2 QGS. This CDR3 has 20 amino acids. The CDR3 region is CALGNSFNWGIQGYTDKPIF. The CDR3 nucleotides are TGTGCTCTTGGGAATAGCTTCAACTGGGGGATACAGGGGTACACCGATAAACCCATCTTT.

This clone is a singleton in its sample. The chain is built from TRDV2 and TRDJ1; D gene uncertain. The CDR3 is 18 residues long. Trimming left V 4 bases short and J 4 bases short, with 27 bases between. Germline V gene lookup returns CDR1 GEAIGNYY and CDR2 EKD. In nucleotides, the CDR3 is TGTGCCTGTGAACCTGTTCGCATTCCCCTCTATCTGGACGATAAACTCATCTTT. Amino acid sequence: CACEPVRIPLYLDDKLIF.

This clone appeared a few times. The amino acid sequence in TCRdb belongs to a much larger clone and departs from this DNA's translation at residue 10, likely a sequencing read error; the sequence shown is translated from the DNA. The V and J genes are TRDV2 and TRDJ1; D gene unclear. Germline V gene sequence: CDR1 GEAIGNYY, CDR2 EKD. The ends were cut back, 0 bases at V and 0 bases at J, with 22 bases in the middle. This CDR3 spans 19 amino acids. DNA of the CDR3: TGTGCCTGTGACACCGGAGCTTATACTGTGGACACGGACACCGATAAACTCATCTTT. Protein sequence: CACDTGAYTVDTDTDKLIF.

This clone was counted a few times. This DNA's translation and the protein TCRdb lists, from a much larger clone, do not match at residues 7 and 9, likely due to a read error; the protein shown is translated from the DNA. The chain joins TRDV2 to TRDJ1; TRDD3 is a possible D gene (6 bases). The CDR3 runs to 21 residues. Trimming took 0 bases from V and 0 from J, leaving 28 bases between them. Germline values: CDR1 GEAIGNYY, CDR2 EKD. The CDR3 DNA reads TGTGCCTGTGACACCGTCGCTGGGGAATACAACGGGACTTCGTACACCGATAAACTCATCTTT. Protein product: CACDTVAGEYNGTSYTDKLIF.

This clone has a count of ten or more. The protein given by TCRdb reflects a much larger clone and differs at residue 9 from this DNA's translation, likely from a read error; the protein shown is the DNA's translation. V is TRDV2 and J is TRDJ1, with 10 bases fitting TRDD3. This CDR3 comprises 19 residues. Trimming cost V 3 bases and J 1 base; bases outside gene matches: 16. Germline V gene data show CDR1 as GEAIGNYY and CDR2 as EKD. The CDR3 is CACDPTSARGDTFTDKLIF. CDR3 DNA: TGTGCCTGTGACCCCACGTCGGCCCGGGGGGATACGTTCACCGATAAACTCATCTTT.

On this clone: An end of the junction does not agree with germline; a read error may underlie this. The chain combines TRDV2 with TRDJ1, with D uncertain. The CDR3 runs to 21 residues. The germline gives CDR1 GEAIGNYY, CDR2 EKD. The CDR3, as DNA: TGTGCCTGTGACACCGTTGAGTACCACCTGCATCCTGGTGTACTCACCGCTAAACTCATCTTT. Translating it yields CACDTVEYHLHPGVLTAKLIF.

To note about this clone: This DNA translates differently at residue 3 from the TCRdb protein, which is that of a much larger clone; a read error is likely, and the protein shown is the DNA's own translation. The gene calls are TRDV1 and TRDJ1, with 8 bases fitting TRDD3. Germline V gives CDR1 TSWWSYY, CDR2 QGS. This CDR3 comprises 25 residues. The CDR3 sequence: CAFGELPLYWGFKGAMPSSIDKLIF. In nucleotides, the CDR3 is TGTGCTTTTGGGGAACTACCTCTGTACTGGGGGTTTAAGGGGGCTATGCCCTCGAGCATCGATAAACTCATCTTT.

Remarks on this clone: The protein given by TCRdb reflects a much larger clone and differs at residue 20 from this DNA's translation, likely from a read error; the protein shown is the DNA's translation. The CDR3 DNA reads as TGTGCTCTTGGGGAGCCGCCTTACTTCCTACCCCGGTATACTGGGGGATACGGGACAACACAACTCTTCTTT. Amino acids: CALGEPPYFLPRYTGGYGTTQLFF. This chain connects TRDV1 to TRDJ2; 13 bases fit TRDD3. This CDR3 is built from 24 residues. Per the germline V gene, CDR1 is TSWWSYY and CDR2 is QGS.

A remark on this clone: A far more abundant clone sits one base away, making this likely a read error. The same CDR3 is also encoded by other DNA sequences in this sample. This chain's CDR3 is CACDTNWGDPIYTDKLIF. In nucleotides, the CDR3 is TGTGCCTGTGACACGAACTGGGGGGACCCGATTTACACCGATAAACTCATCTTC. The J gene is TRDJ1, the V gene TRDV2; 8 bases fit TRDD3. CDR3 length: 18 amino acids. Germline V lookup: CDR1 GEAIGNYY, CDR2 EKD.

Only a few counts were recorded for this clone. A far larger clone is just one base off, so this is likely a read error. Other DNA sequences of this sample code for an identical CDR3. V usage is TRDV2 and J usage is TRDJ1, with 8 bases fitting TRDD3. Germline V gene sequence: CDR1 GEAIGNYY, CDR2 EKD. V dropped 1 base and J dropped 6; count of bases not matched to a gene: 27. The CDR3 loop spans 21 amino acids. The CDR3 DNA reads as TGTGCCTGTGACACTGTGCCTACGGGGAAAGTACTGGGGGTCCGGACCTATAAACTCATCTTT. Encoded protein: CACDTVPTGKVLGVRTYKLIF.

This clone showed up many times. With a far larger clone one base away, a read error is the likely cause. V gene TRDV2 combines with J gene TRDJ1; D uncertain. V lost 3 bases and J lost 3, with 19 bases in between. The CDR3 covers 16 residues. CDR1 is GEAIGNYY and CDR2 is EKD in the germline V gene. The CDR3 reads CACDAVQHTNADKLIF. The CDR3 region has the DNA TGTGCCTGTGACGCCGTACAACACACCAACGCCGATAAACTCATCTTT.